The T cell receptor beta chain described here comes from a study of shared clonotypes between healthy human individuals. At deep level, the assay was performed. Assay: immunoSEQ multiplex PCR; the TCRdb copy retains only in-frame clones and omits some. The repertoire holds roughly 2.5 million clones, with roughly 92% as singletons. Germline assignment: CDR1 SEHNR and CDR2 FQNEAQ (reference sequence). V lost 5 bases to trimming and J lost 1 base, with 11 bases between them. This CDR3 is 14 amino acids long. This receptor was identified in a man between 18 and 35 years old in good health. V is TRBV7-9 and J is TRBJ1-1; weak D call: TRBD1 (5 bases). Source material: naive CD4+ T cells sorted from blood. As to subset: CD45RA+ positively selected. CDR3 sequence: CASSIGHQNTEAFF. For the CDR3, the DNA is TGTGCCAGCAGCATCGGACACCAGAACACTGAAGCTTTCTTT.